This is a list of T cell receptor beta chains from one sample in a study of Ad26.COV2.S vaccination and SARS-CoV-2 variants. Only in-frame clones appear in the TCRdb table, and some are missing; sequencing was by immunoSEQ multiplex PCR. The data show around 380,000 clones, 70% to 90% seen once. The starting material was peripheral blood, obtained in a trial of Ad26.COV2.S vaccine versus placebo. These receptors all come from a person aged 18 to 65 who received the Ad26.COV2.S COVID-19 vaccine or a placebo. CDR3s include the opening cysteine and the closing phenylalanine or tryptophan. Each record gives: CDR3 DNA, CDR3 protein, CDR3 length, J gene, clone size, V gene, D gene. D genes are given only for firm matches. Clone size is not always given. Where it is, it says once, few, many or a class for expanded clones.

TGTGCCAGCAGAGGGGACAGGGCTTATGGCTACACCTTC,CASRGDRAYGYTF,13,TRBJ1-2,.,TRBV6-6,TRBD1
TGTGCCAGCAGCCAAGAGCCAGGGTTCGGAAAACTGTTTTTT,CASSQEPGFGKLFF,14,TRBJ1-4,.,TRBV4-2,.
TGCGCCAGCAGCCAGAGGGGCAGGGACACTGAAGCTTTCTTT,CASSQRGRDTEAFF,14,TRBJ1-1,.,TRBV4-3,.
TGTGCCAGTAGTATGCGCGGGTCAAGGGATACGCAGTATTTT,CASSMRGSRDTQYF,14,TRBJ2-3,.,TRBV19,.
TGTGCCAGCAGTTACTCGGAAGAATTAAACATTCAGTACTTC,CASSYSEELNIQYF,14,TRBJ2-4,.,TRBV6-5,.
TGCAGTGCCTACCGCAGGGCCAGCCAGTACTTC,CSAYRRASQYF,11,TRBJ2-7,.,TRBV20-1,.
TGTGCCACCAGTGCCTGGGGGAGTAGCAATCAGCCCCAGCATTTT,CATSAWGSSNQPQHF,15,TRBJ1-5,.,TRBV24-1,.
TGCGCCAGCAGCTTGGAGCGGGCGAGTGGCTACACCTTC,CASSLERASGYTF,13,TRBJ1-2,.,TRBV5-1,.
TGTGCCAGCAGCGACCATGGGTACGAGCAGTACTTC,CASSDHGYEQYF,12,TRBJ2-7,.,TRBV2,.
TGTGCCAGCAGACGTAACACTGAAGCTTTCTTT,CASRRNTEAFF,11,TRBJ1-1,.,TRBV28,.
TGTGCCAGCAGCCGGGCTAGCGGCCCCAATGAGCAGTTCTTC,CASSRASGPNEQFF,14,TRBJ2-1,.,TRBV11-3,TRBD2
TGTGCCAGCAGCAATTTGGGACTAGCGGGGGCGACCCCCCTCTACGAGCAGTACTTC,CASSNLGLAGATPLYEQYF,19,TRBJ2-7,.,TRBV3-1/TRBV3-2,TRBD2
TGTGCCAGCAGCCGGAACTATAGGACTGAAGCTTTCTTT,CASSRNYRTEAFF,13,TRBJ1-1,.,TRBV7-9,.
TGCGCCAGCAGCCCTGGACAGGGAAGGACTGAAGCTTTCTTT,CASSPGQGRTEAFF,14,TRBJ1-1,once,TRBV5-1,TRBD1
TGCGCCAGCAGTGCGGGGGGCCCCTTGAATGAGCAGTTCTTC,CASSAGGPLNEQFF,14,TRBJ2-1,.,TRBV5-1,TRBD2
TGTGCCAGCAGCCCCTTAACAGGGATGGACGAGCAGTACTTC,CASSPLTGMDEQYF,14,TRBJ2-7,.,TRBV7-8,.
TGTGCCAGCAGTCCGTCGACAAACACCGGGGAGCTGTTTTTT,CASSPSTNTGELFF,14,TRBJ2-2,.,TRBV2,.
TGCGCCAGCAGCTTGGGGCTCTCATATGGCTACACCTTC,CASSLGLSYGYTF,13,TRBJ1-2,.,TRBV5-1,.
TGTGCCAGCAGTTACGTGAGCGGGGGAAATGAGCAGTTCTTC,CASSYVSGGNEQFF,14,TRBJ2-1,.,TRBV6-5,TRBD2
TGTGCCAGCAGCCAAGCTCCCAGGGGGCGAGCCTACGAGCAGTACTTC,CASSQAPRGRAYEQYF,16,TRBJ2-7,.,TRBV4-2,TRBD1
TGTGCCAGCACTCGTTTGGGCACCGGGGAGCTGTTTTTT,CASTRLGTGELFF,13,TRBJ2-2,.,TRBV6-5,.
TGCGCCAGCAGCTTGCTAAAAAACACAGATACGCAGTATTTT,CASSLLKNTDTQYF,14,TRBJ2-3,.,TRBV5-1,.
TGTGCCAGCAGCCTGGGACTCCTAAGCTCTGGAAACACCATATATTTT,CASSLGLLSSGNTIYF,16,TRBJ1-3,.,TRBV14,.
TGTGCCAGCAGCTCCTACAGGGGCCCAGACAATGAGCAGTTCTTC,CASSSYRGPDNEQFF,15,TRBJ2-1,few,TRBV7-6,TRBD1
TGCAGTGCTAGTGGGGGAGGAGGACAGGGGAACTATGGCTACACCTTC,CSASGGGGQGNYGYTF,16,TRBJ1-2,.,TRBV20-1,TRBD1
TGTGCCAGCAGCCAGGACAGGCTCGCGACGGGGATGAACACTGAAGCTTTCTTT,CASSQDRLATGMNTEAFF,18,TRBJ1-1,.,TRBV14,TRBD1
TGTGCCAGCAGCTTTGTAGGGTACACCGGGGAGCTGTTTTTT,CASSFVGYTGELFF,14,TRBJ2-2,.,TRBV11-2,.
TGTGCCAGCAGCCCGGGACCCTACTCTGAAGCTTTCTTT,CASSPGPYSEAFF,13,TRBJ1-1,.,TRBV6-5,.
TGTGCCAGCAGCTTAGTGGGGACAGGGGGAACAGATACGCAGTATTTT,CASSLVGTGGTDTQYF,16,TRBJ2-3,.,TRBV7-2,TRBD1
TGTGCCAGCAGTGAAAGTCGGGGGGCTAACTATGGCTACACCTTC,CASSESRGANYGYTF,15,TRBJ1-2,.,TRBV6-1,.
TGTGCCAGCAGCCTAGGGGATGAGCAGTTCTTC,CASSLGDEQFF,11,TRBJ2-1,.,TRBV3-1/TRBV3-2,.
TGTGCCAGCAGTTTAGGGGGAAATGAAAAACTGTTTTTT,CASSLGGNEKLFF,13,TRBJ1-4,.,TRBV27,.
TGTGCCAGCAGTTTAAAAGGGGACAGGCTCAATGAGCAGTTCTTC,CASSLKGDRLNEQFF,15,TRBJ2-1,.,TRBV27,TRBD1
TGTGCCAGCAGGGAAACTAGCGGGGATGGCAGTGAGCAGTTCTTC,CASRETSGDGSEQFF,15,TRBJ2-1,few,TRBV2,TRBD2
TGCGCCAGCAGCCCTGGGCAGAACGAGCAGTACTTC,CASSPGQNEQYF,12,TRBJ2-7,.,TRBV5-1,.
TGCGCCAGCAGCTCACGAATGGATACGCAGTATTTT,CASSSRMDTQYF,12,TRBJ2-3,.,TRBV4-1,.
TGTGCCACCACCCGGGACAGGGCGGCAGATACGCAGTATTTT,CATTRDRAADTQYF,14,TRBJ2-3,.,TRBV15,TRBD1
TGTGCCATCAGCCCCGGACAGGGGCTTCGGAGCAATCAGCCCCAGCATTTT,CAISPGQGLRSNQPQHF,17,TRBJ1-5,.,TRBV10-3,TRBD1
TGTGCCACCAGTTGGAAGGGTCAGGGCGAGCAGTACTTC,CATSWKGQGEQYF,13,TRBJ2-7,.,TRBV24-1,.
TGTGCCAGCAGTGACAAATATAGCAATCAGCCCCAGCATTTT,CASSDKYSNQPQHF,14,TRBJ1-5,.,TRBV2,.
TGCGCCAGCAGCTTGGACGGGACAGAGACCCAGTACTTC,CASSLDGTETQYF,13,TRBJ2-5,.,TRBV5-1,.
TGTGCCAGCAGCGTATCTCCGGGGCGTAGCACTGAAGCTTTCTTT,CASSVSPGRSTEAFF,15,TRBJ1-1,.,TRBV9,.
TGTGCCAGCAGCTCGGGCGGGAGGCGCACTGAAGCTTTCTTT,CASSSGGRRTEAFF,14,TRBJ1-1,.,TRBV7-8,.
TGTGCCAGCAGTGATGGACAGGGGTTCACAGATACGCAGTATTTT,CASSDGQGFTDTQYF,15,TRBJ2-3,.,TRBV2,TRBD1
TGCGCCAGCAGCCCCGGACTAGCGGCTAGCACAGATACGCAGTATTTT,CASSPGLAASTDTQYF,16,TRBJ2-3,.,TRBV5-1,TRBD2
TGTGCCAGCAGCCAAGTCGGGACAGGCAAAGGTTATGGCTACACCTTC,CASSQVGTGKGYGYTF,16,TRBJ1-2,.,TRBV3-1/TRBV3-2,TRBD1
TGTGCCAGCAGCTTGGTGGGGGAGACCTTGGAGGGCTACACCTTC,CASSLVGETLEGYTF,15,TRBJ1-2,.,TRBV5-4,.
TGTGCCAGCAGCGTAGAAGAGACAGGGGTCACCGGGGAGCTGTTTTTT,CASSVEETGVTGELFF,16,TRBJ2-2,.,TRBV9,TRBD1
TGTGCCAGCAGTTACTGGGGGAACACTGAAGCTTTCTTT,CASSYWGNTEAFF,13,TRBJ1-1,.,TRBV6-5,.
TGTGCCAGCAGCGTAGGGACAGCCAACCAGCCCCAGCATTTT,CASSVGTANQPQHF,14,TRBJ1-5,.,TRBV4-2,TRBD1
TGTGCCAGCAGCCAGGACTCCCGGACCGGGGAGCTGTTTTTT,CASSQDSRTGELFF,14,TRBJ2-2,.,TRBV3-1/TRBV3-2,.
TGCGCCAGCAGCTTGTGGGAAGGGACTGAAGCTTTCTTT,CASSLWEGTEAFF,13,TRBJ1-1,.,TRBV5-1,.
TGTGCCTGGGATCGGGACAACTACGAGCAGTACTTC,CAWDRDNYEQYF,12,TRBJ2-7,.,TRBV30,.
TGTGCCAGCAGCTTAGTCCGGGACAGGGGCTATGGCTACACCTTC,CASSLVRDRGYGYTF,15,TRBJ1-2,.,TRBV7-2,TRBD1